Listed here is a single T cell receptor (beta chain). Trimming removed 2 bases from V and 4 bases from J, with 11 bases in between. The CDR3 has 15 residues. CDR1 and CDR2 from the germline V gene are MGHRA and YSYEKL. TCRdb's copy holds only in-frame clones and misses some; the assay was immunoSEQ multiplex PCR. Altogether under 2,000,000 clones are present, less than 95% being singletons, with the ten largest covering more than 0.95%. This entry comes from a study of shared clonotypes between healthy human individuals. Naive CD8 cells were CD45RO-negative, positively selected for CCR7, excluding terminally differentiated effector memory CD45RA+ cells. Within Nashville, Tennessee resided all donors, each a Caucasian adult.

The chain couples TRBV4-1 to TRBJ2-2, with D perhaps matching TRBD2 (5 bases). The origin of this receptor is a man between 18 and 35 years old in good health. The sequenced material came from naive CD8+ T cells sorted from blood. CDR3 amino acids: CASSQWVEGTGELFF. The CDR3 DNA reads TGCGCCAGCAGCCAATGGGTAGAGGGCACCGGGGAGCTGTTTTTT.